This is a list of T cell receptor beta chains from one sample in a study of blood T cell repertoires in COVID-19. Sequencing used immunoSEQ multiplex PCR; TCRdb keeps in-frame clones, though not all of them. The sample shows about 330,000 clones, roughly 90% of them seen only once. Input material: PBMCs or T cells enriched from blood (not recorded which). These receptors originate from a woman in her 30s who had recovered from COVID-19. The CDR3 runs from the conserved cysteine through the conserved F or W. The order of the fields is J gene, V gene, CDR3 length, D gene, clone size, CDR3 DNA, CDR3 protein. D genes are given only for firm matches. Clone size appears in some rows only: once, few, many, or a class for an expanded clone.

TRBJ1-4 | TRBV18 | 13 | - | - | TGTGCCAGCTCACCAACTGAAAGGGGAAAACTGTTTTTT | CASSPTERGKLFF
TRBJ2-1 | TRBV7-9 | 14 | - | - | TGTGCCAGCATCAGGACAGACTCCTACAATGAGCAGTTCTTC | CASIRTDSYNEQFF
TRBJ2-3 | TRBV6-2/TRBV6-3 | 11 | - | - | TGTGCCAGCAGTTTCGGAGATACGCAGTATTTT | CASSFGDTQYF
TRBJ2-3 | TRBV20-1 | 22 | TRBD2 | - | TGCAGTGCTAGTGCATCTGGCAGAAAAGCGGGAGGGATGGGACTTAGCACAGATACGCAGTATTTT | CSASASGRKAGGMGLSTDTQYF
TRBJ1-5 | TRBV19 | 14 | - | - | TGTGCCAGTAGTCGCCTACAAGGAGATCAGCCCCAGCATTTT | CASSRLQGDQPQHF
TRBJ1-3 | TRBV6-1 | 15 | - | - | TGTGCCAGCAGTGAATTCGGACACTCTGGAAACACCATATATTTT | CASSEFGHSGNTIYF
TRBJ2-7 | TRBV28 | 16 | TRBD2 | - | TGTGCCAGCACGCGCGGGGGAGCTAGCCCAACCTACGAGCAGTACTTC | CASTRGGASPTYEQYF
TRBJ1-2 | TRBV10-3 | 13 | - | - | TGTGCCATCAGTGAGTCGAGGGTCTATGGCTACACCTTC | CAISESRVYGYTF
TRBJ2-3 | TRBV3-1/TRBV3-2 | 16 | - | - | TGTGCCAGCAGCCAAGCAGGTTTAGGGAGTACAGATACGCAGTATTTT | CASSQAGLGSTDTQYF
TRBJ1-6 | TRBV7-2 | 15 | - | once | TGTGCCAGCAGCTTAGATTGGGGGGGAGGGTCACCCCTCCACTTT | CASSLDWGGGSPLHF
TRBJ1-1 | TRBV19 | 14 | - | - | TGTGCCAGTCCTCCCCCCGGGGGGACCGCTGAAGCTTTCTTT | CASPPPGGTAEAFF
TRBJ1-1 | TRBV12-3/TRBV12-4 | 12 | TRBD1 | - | TGTGCCAGCAGTCCCCTTGCAGGGGGAGCTTTCTTT | CASSPLAGGAFF
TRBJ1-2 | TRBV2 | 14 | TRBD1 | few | TGTGCCAGCAGTGACGGGGGACAGCTCTATGGCTACACCTTC | CASSDGGQLYGYTF
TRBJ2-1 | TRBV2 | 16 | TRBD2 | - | TGTGCCAGCAGTGAGCGGACTAGCTACCCGTCCGATGAGCAGTTCTTC | CASSERTSYPSDEQFF
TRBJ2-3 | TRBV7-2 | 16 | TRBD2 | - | TGTGCCAGCAGCTTAAGGCTTCTAGCGGGGGCAGATACGCAGTATTTT | CASSLRLLAGADTQYF
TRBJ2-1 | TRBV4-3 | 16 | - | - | TGCGCCAGCAGCCAAGATCAGGGAACCTCCTACAATGAGCAGTTCTTC | CASSQDQGTSYNEQFF
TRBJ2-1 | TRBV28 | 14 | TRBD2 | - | TGTGCCAGCGACGATAGCGGGGGGGCTGATGAGCAGTTCTTC | CASDDSGGADEQFF
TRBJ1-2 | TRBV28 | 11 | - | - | TGTGCCAGCAGTTTTTCTACGGGCTACACCTTC | CASSFSTGYTF
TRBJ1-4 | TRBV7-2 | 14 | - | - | TGTGCCAGCAGCTTGGCAGGGACTAATGAAAAACTGTTTTTT | CASSLAGTNEKLFF
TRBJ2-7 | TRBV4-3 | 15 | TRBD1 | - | TGCGCCAGCAGCCAAGATCGGGGACAGGGCTACGAGCAGTACTTC | CASSQDRGQGYEQYF
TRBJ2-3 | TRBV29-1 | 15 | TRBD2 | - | TGCAGCGTTGAACCCACCAGCGGCGGGGGTAATACGCAGTATTTT | CSVEPTSGGGNTQYF
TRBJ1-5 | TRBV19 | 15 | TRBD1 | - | TGTGCCAGTAGTTGGGGACAGGGCCGTAGTCAGCCCCAGCATTTT | CASSWGQGRSQPQHF
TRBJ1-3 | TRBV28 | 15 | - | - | TGTGCCAGCAGGACGACGGACTGGGGTGGAAACACCATATATTTT | CASRTTDWGGNTIYF